This T cell receptor (beta chain) was documented in a study of cytomegalovirus exposure and HLA in healthy donors. This clone has only one observation. Its target is not known. The V and J ends lost 0 bases and 9 bases, in that order; junction bases with no gene match: 29. The CDR3 is 22 residues long. The V gene's germline CDR1 is LGHNT and CDR2 FRNRAP. Study-level points and caveats: For cytomegalovirus status, the classifier reportedly gave diagnoses with high specificity and sensitivity.

Sequencing was performed with immunoSEQ multiplex PCR; in TCRdb, only in-frame clones are kept and a portion is missing. Of approximately 260,000 clones in the sample, 80% to 90% were seen once. Sequencing was performed on PBMCs. The V call is TRBV12-5, the J call TRBJ2-7, with 10 positions matching TRBD2. This TCR was sampled from a young woman in good health and CMV-seronegative. The CDR3 here is CASGLVQVLSGLAGVQAAGQYF. The CDR3 region has the DNA TGTGCTAGTGGTTTGGTACAGGTCCTGAGTGGGCTAGCGGGAGTTCAAGCAGCGGGGCAGTACTTC.